This T cell receptor (beta chain) was sequenced in a study of blood T cells in healthy people across ages. Study background: Template switching caught about one barcoded beta molecule for each two T cells. Overall study results and limits: CMV infection status of these donors was not known.

The germline CDR1 and CDR2 sequences are SGHVS and FQNEAQ. CDR3 length: 12 amino acids. A second about 7 to 12 cycle PCR used barcoded and J-beta primers. Each CDR3 protein is one row after TCRdb ran MiXCR on the 5' RACE reads. This table holds about 1.8 million distinct CDR3 sequences, roughly 52% found once. Comments on this clonotype: Its matching antigen is unknown.

The sequenced material came from blood. The chain recombines TRBV7-8 with TRBJ2-5, with D uncertain. The J call may not be correct, given that the DNA end is closer to TRBJ2-7. The sequence was collected from a middle-aged woman in good health. The CDR3 is CASSFQRPEQYF. The CDR3 bases are TGTGCCAGCAGCTTTCAGCGTCCCGAGCAGTACTTC.